These 18 T cell receptor beta chains originate from one sample sequenced in a study of T-cell memory formation after mild COVID-19. TCRdb independently ran MiXCR on the 5' RACE reads; one entry per CDR3 protein. The repertoire has about 560,000 distinct CDR3 sequences, about a sixth of them found once; the top ten carry 12%. Sequenced: PBMCs or a T cell subset sorted from them (not recorded which). The receptors were gathered from an adult woman who had mild COVID-19 (a few samples of this study predate the infection). Cell type and time point are not known.

This clonotype was recorded a few times. This rearrangement joins TRBV30 to TRBJ1-2; D not resolved. Germline values: CDR1 GTSNPN, CDR2 SVGIG (reference sequence). V was cut by 0 bases and J by 4 bases, with 12 bases left in between. This CDR3 spans 14 amino acids. CDR3 protein: CAWSVKTLPYGYTF. In DNA form, the CDR3 reads TGTGCCTGGAGTGTAAAGACTTTGCCCTATGGCTACACCTTC.

This clonotype came up a few times. The chain has TRBV4-1 and TRBJ2-5; D gene uncertain. V lost 0 bases, J lost 1 base, and 6 bases lay in between. Germline lookup yields CDR1 MGHRA and CDR2 YSYEKL. The CDR3 is 14 amino acids. CDR3 coding DNA: TGCGCCAGCAGCCAAGACCCCAGCCAAGAGACCCAGTACTTC. This encodes CASSQDPSQETQYF.

V is TRBV2 and J is TRBJ1-1, with 7 bases matching TRBD1. Trimming removed 9 bases from V and 1 base from J; junction bases left unmatched: 11. Per germline, CDR1 SNHLY and CDR2 FYNNEI. The CDR3 runs to 15 residues. CDR3 loop: CASGGGFSRNTEAFF. CDR3 DNA sequence: TGTGCCAGTGGAGGGGGCTTTTCGAGGAACACTGAAGCTTTCTTT.

This clonotype showed up just a few times. V gene TRBV5-1 combines with J gene TRBJ2-1, with D hard to call. The germline gives CDR1 SGHRS, CDR2 YFSETQ. This CDR3 has 15 residues. V lost 0 bases and J lost 8, with 15 bases in between. The CDR3 region is CASSLVGTTGDEQFF. Written as DNA, the CDR3 is TGCGCCAGCAGCTTGGTTGGCACTACTGGCGATGAGCAGTTCTTC.

The rearrangement joins TRBV4-3 to TRBJ2-3; 9 bases fit TRBD2. This CDR3 has 16 residues. V shed 0 bases, J shed 7 bases, and the junction held 8 bases outside the gene matches. CDR1 is LGHNA and CDR2 is YSLEER in the germline V gene. The CDR3 loop is CASSQDGAGGPNTQYF. CDR3 DNA sequence: TGCGCCAGCAGCCAAGATGGGGCGGGAGGGCCCAATACGCAGTATTTT.

The chain links TRBV12-3 or TRBV12-4 to TRBJ2-1; no reliable D call. The CDR3 contains 11 residues. Trimming took 4 bases from V and 8 from J, leaving 6 bases between them. The CDR3 region is CASSSTDEQFF. The DNA of the CDR3 is TGTGCCAGCAGTTCTACCGATGAGCAGTTCTTC.

This clonotype was detected only a few times. The genes are TRBV5-1 and TRBJ1-2, with no clear D. The CDR3 extends over 12 amino acids. CDR1 is SGHRS, CDR2 YFSETQ, per germline. V lost 4 bases and J lost 2, with 6 bases in between. The CDR3 reads CASSEENYGYTF. The CDR3 DNA sequence: TGCGCCAGCAGCGAGGAGAACTATGGCTACACCTTC. Drawing the rest from reference TRBV5-1 and TRBJ1-2, the complete variable domain is KAGVTQTPRYLIKTRGQQVTLSCSPISGHRSVSWYQQTPGQGLQFLFEYFSETQRNKGNFPGRFSGRQFSNSRSEMNVSTLELGDSALYLCASSEENYGYTFGSGTRLTVV.

This clonotype was observed a few times. The rearrangement joins TRBV5-4 to TRBJ2-5; 14 positions match TRBD2. V gave up 1 base and J gave up 4 bases; unmatched junction bases: 3. The length of the CDR3 is 16 residues. Germline lookup yields CDR1 SGHNT and CDR2 YYREEE (reference sequence). The CDR3 here is CASSLLGLAGAETQYF. For the CDR3, the DNA is TGTGCCAGCAGCTTGTTGGGACTAGCGGGAGCAGAGACCCAGTACTTC.

V usage is TRBV28 and J usage is TRBJ1-2; tentatively, D is TRBD1 (6 bases). V lost 6 bases and J lost 1, with 12 bases in between. From germline, CDR1 is MDHEN and CDR2 SYDVKM. The CDR3 is 14 residues long. CDR3 protein: CASSTRGINYGYTF. For the CDR3, the DNA is TGTGCCAGCAGCACCAGGGGAATTAACTATGGCTACACCTTC.

This clonotype came up a few times. The genes are TRBV9 and TRBJ2-7; 8 nucleotides align to TRBD1. Germline V gene sequence: CDR1 SGDLS, CDR2 YYNGEE. The CDR3 extends over 16 amino acids. Trimming took 1 base from V and 0 from J; bases not matched to a gene: 6. The CDR3 reads CASSVSPQGDSYEQYF. In DNA form, the CDR3 reads TGTGCCAGCAGCGTATCCCCACAGGGGGACTCCTACGAGCAGTACTTC.

This clonotype was detected a few times. This sequence joins TRBV7-6 and TRBJ1-1; the D gene is possibly TRBD1 (6 bases). The length of the CDR3 is 16 residues. Per germline, CDR1 SGHVS and CDR2 FNYEAQ. The V end lost 1 base, the J end lost 0 bases, and 12 bases lay between the germline ends. The CDR3 region has the DNA TGTGCCAGCAGCTTAGGGGGGCGGGCAGTGAACACTGAAGCTTTCTTT. Its translation is CASSLGGRAVNTEAFF.

This clonotype was found many times. The CDR3 reads CASSQDKLSTDTQYF. CDR3 coding DNA: TGTGCCAGCAGCCAAGATAAGCTGAGCACAGATACGCAGTATTTT. V and J are TRBV4-2 and TRBJ2-3; D gene unclear. Trimming took off 0 bases at V and 0 bases at J, with 7 bases between the two ends. Germline V gives CDR1 LGHNA, CDR2 YNFKEQ. The CDR3 is 15 residues long.

The chain employs TRBV18 and TRBJ2-2; 13 bases fit TRBD2. The CDR3 runs to 20 residues. V was pared by 3 bases and J by 1 base, with 11 bases of the junction left unmatched. Germline V gives CDR1 KGHSH, CDR2 LQKENI. CDR3 region: CASSPSWTSGGAENTGELFF. Here the CDR3 DNA reads TGTGCCAGCTCACCCTCCTGGACTAGCGGGGGAGCCGAGAACACCGGGGAGCTGTTTTTT.

In this sample, this clonotype turned up a few times. The chain links TRBV5-1 to TRBJ2-7; TRBD2 is a possible D gene (6 bases). The CDR3 spans 15 residues. Trimming shortened V by 2 bases and J by 4 bases, and 16 bases separated the two germline ends. The V gene's germline CDR1 is SGHRS and CDR2 YFSETQ. CDR3 DNA: TGCGCCAGCAGCTTCGGCGGGGATTCGAGGTACGAGCAGTACTTC. Translation: CASSFGGDSRYEQYF.

The rearrangement joins TRBV10-3 to TRBJ2-1; 8 bases match TRBD2. With V trimmed by 5 bases and J by 4 bases, 7 bases remained unmatched. This CDR3 contains 15 residues. In germline, CDR1 is ENHRY, CDR2 SYGVKD. The chain's CDR3 is CAISSTGTSYNEQFF. CDR3 nucleotide sequence: TGTGCCATCAGTAGTACCGGGACTAGTTACAATGAGCAGTTCTTC.

This clonotype was picked up a small number of times. The rearrangement joins TRBV7-8 to TRBJ2-1; 8 bases align to TRBD2. The J segment lost 0 bases and the V segment lost 2 bases, leaving 3 bases of the junction unmatched. The CDR3 has 16 amino acids. Per germline, CDR1 SGHVS and CDR2 FQNEAQ. CDR3 nucleotides: TGTGCCAGCAGCTTACTAGCGGGTAACTCCTACAATGAGCAGTTCTTC. As protein: CASSLLAGNSYNEQFF.

This clonotype was recorded a few times. The chain carries TRBV3-1 and TRBJ1-6; no definite D call. In germline, CDR1 is LGHDT, CDR2 YNNKEL (reference sequence). V lost 8 bases to trimming and J lost 4 bases, with 6 bases between them. The CDR3 runs to 12 residues. CDR3 amino acids: CASGSYNSPLHF. The CDR3 bases are TGTGCCAGCGGTAGTTATAATTCACCCCTCCACTTT. The complete variable domain, with remaining parts taken from reference TRBV3-1 and TRBJ1-6, reads DTAVSQTPKYLVTQMGNDKSIKCEQNLGHDTMYWYKQDSKKFLKIMFSYNNKELIINETVPNRFSPKSPDKAHLNLHINSLELGDSAVYFCASGSYNSPLHFGNGTRLTVT.

The genes are TRBV18 and TRBJ1-2; 8 bases line up with TRBD1. Per the germline V gene, CDR1 is KGHSH and CDR2 is LQKENI. The J segment lost 6 bases and the V segment lost 6 bases, leaving 9 bases of the junction unmatched. This CDR3 has 14 amino acids. The CDR3 DNA reads TGTGCCAGCTCCCCCGACAGGGGACCAAATGGCTACACCTTC. Translating gives CASSPDRGPNGYTF.